This T cell receptor beta chain derives from a study of blood T cells in healthy people across ages. Study findings and constraints: As age increased, TCR beta diversity per million T cells fell in a roughly linear fashion.

Regarding this clonotype: As yet, its antigen is unknown.

Combining a sample-barcoded 5' primer with a J-beta primer mix, a second PCR ran for roughly 7 to 11 cycles. TCRdb analysed the 5' RACE reads with MiXCR anew, one entry per CDR3 protein. Among hundreds of thousands of distinct CDR3 sequences, 58% were seen once, and the ten largest hold about 20%. The CDR3 has 18 residues. Germline CDR1 reads SGHTS; CDR2 reads YDEGEE. The trim removed 0 bases at V and 7 bases at J, leaving 16 bases unmatched. The chain joins TRBV5-8 to TRBJ2-1; 7 bases match TRBD2. What was sequenced was blood. This clonotype originated in a man under 40 in good health. The CDR3 sequence is CASSLAMIRTRGGNEQFF. CDR3 DNA: TGTGCCAGCAGCTTGGCCATGATTAGGACTAGGGGAGGGAATGAGCAGTTCTTC. Complete variable domain (other parts from reference TRBV5-8 and TRBJ2-1): EAGVTQSPTHLIKTRGQQATLRCSPISGHTSVYWYQQALGLGLQFLLWYDEGEERNRGNFPPRFSGRQFPNYSSELNVNALELEDSALYLCASSLAMIRTRGGNEQFFGPGTRLTVL.